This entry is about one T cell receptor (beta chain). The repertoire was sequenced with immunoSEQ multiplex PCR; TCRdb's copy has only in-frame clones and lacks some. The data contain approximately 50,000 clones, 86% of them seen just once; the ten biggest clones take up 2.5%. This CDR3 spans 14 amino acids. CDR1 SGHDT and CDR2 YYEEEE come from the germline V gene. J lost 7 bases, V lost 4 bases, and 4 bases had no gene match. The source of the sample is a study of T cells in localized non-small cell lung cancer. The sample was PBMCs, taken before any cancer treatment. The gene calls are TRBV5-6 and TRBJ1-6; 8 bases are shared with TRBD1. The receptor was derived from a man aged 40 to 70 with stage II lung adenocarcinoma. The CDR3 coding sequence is TGTGCCAGCAGCCCGGGACAGGAGAATTCACCCCTCCACTTT. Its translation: CASSPGQENSPLHF.